Below are 9 T cell receptor beta chains sequenced from a single sample in a study of cytomegalovirus exposure and HLA in healthy donors. In the PCR, 60 Vbeta and 13 Jbeta primers were used. Method: immunoSEQ multiplex PCR; TCRdb's copy keeps in-frame clones and lacks some. The table includes almost 200,000 clones, 65% to 80% detected once. Specimen: PBMCs. These receptors came from a woman under 40 in good health and CMV-seropositive.

The chain employs TRBV11-2 and TRBJ1-1; D is ambiguous. Trimming shortened V by 5 bases and J by 5 bases, and 15 bases separated the two germline ends. The CDR3 consists of 14 residues. Germline assignment: CDR1 SGHAT and CDR2 FQNNGV. CDR3 in amino acids: CASSLSDFRTEAFF. The DNA for the CDR3 is TGTGCCAGCAGCCTTTCGGACTTTCGGACTGAAGCTTTCTTT.

The genes are TRBV6-1 and TRBJ2-7; D is ambiguous. Per germline, CDR1 MNHNS and CDR2 SASEGT. CDR3 size: 13 residues. V shed 7 bases and J shed 2 bases, with 12 bases lying between them. CDR3 residues: CASKHLETYEQYF. CDR3 bases: TGTGCCAGCAAGCATCTTGAAACCTACGAGCAGTACTTC.

The V gene is TRBV29-1, the J gene TRBJ2-1; TRBD2 matches at 9 bases. Germline V gene lookup returns CDR1 SQVTM and CDR2 ANQGSEA. This CDR3 is built from 15 residues. V lost 2 bases and J lost 1; bases outside the gene matches: 3. The CDR3: CSVELAGNSYNEQFF. For the CDR3, the DNA is TGCAGCGTTGAACTAGCGGGAAATTCCTACAATGAGCAGTTCTTC.

This clone occurred a few times. This chain joins TRBV5-1 and TRBJ1-2, with a weak D call TRBD1 (5 bases). V was pared by 1 base and J by 4 bases, with 11 bases between. This CDR3 has 14 amino acids. From germline, CDR1 is SGHRS and CDR2 YFSETQ. CDR3 in amino acids: CASSLSPGLYGYTF. The CDR3 nucleotides are TGCGCCAGCAGCTTGTCCCCGGGACTCTATGGCTACACCTTC.

The gene calls are TRBV15 and TRBJ2-7; tentative D call: TRBD1 (5 bases). Trimming stripped 0 bases from V and 2 bases from J, with 5 bases between. Germline V CDR1 and CDR2: LNHNV, YYDKDF (reference sequence). The CDR3 consists of 13 residues. CDR3 in amino acids: CATSREQAYEQYF. The CDR3 nucleotides read TGTGCCACCAGCAGAGAACAGGCCTACGAGCAGTACTTC.

This clone was seen a handful of times. CDR3 nucleotides: TGTGCCAGCAGTTTAAACAGGGGGCTTGAAGCTTTCTTT. It yields the protein CASSLNRGLEAFF. The gene calls are TRBV6-5 and TRBJ1-1, with TRBD1 matching over 9 bases. This CDR3 region has 13 residues. Germline CDR1 MNHEY, CDR2 SVGAGI. The V segment lost 4 bases and the J segment 7 bases; nucleotides outside the gene matches: 4.

This clone was seen only a few times. The J gene is TRBJ2-2, the V gene TRBV7-2; 8 positions agree with TRBD1. V was clipped by 4 bases and J by 7 bases; unmatched bases: 8. The CDR3 spans 15 residues. Germline-derived CDR1 and CDR2 are SGHTA and FQGNSA. CDR3 residues: CASSSDRGGSGELFF. The CDR3 region has the DNA TGTGCCAGCAGCTCAGACAGGGGTGGGAGCGGGGAGCTGTTTTTT.

The genes are TRBV6-5 and TRBJ1-1; 9 bases fit TRBD1. From germline, CDR1 is MNHEY and CDR2 SVGAGI. The CDR3 has 13 amino acids. The V segment lost 5 bases and the J segment 11 bases; nucleotides outside the gene matches: 9. CDR3 sequence (DNA): TGTGCCAGCAGTCTACGGCAAGGGACAGGGGCTTTCTTT. Encoded protein: CASSLRQGTGAFF.

The chain couples TRBV6-5 to TRBJ2-7; 7 bases map to TRBD1. The CDR3 extends over 15 amino acids. Germline V lookup: CDR1 MNHEY, CDR2 SVGAGI. Unmatched junction bases numbered 6, after V lost 2 bases and J lost 2 bases. The CDR3 DNA reads as TGTGCCAGCAGTTACGGGACAGCGGCCACCTACGAGCAGTACTTC. Amino acid sequence: CASSYGTAATYEQYF.